Shown below are 14 T cell receptor beta chains from a single sample sequenced in a study of spatial heterogeneity in lung cancer (dated by TCRdb to about 2019). Library preparation used 5' RACE. These reads were obtained on a NextSeq 500. TCRdb redid the processing of the public reads, applying fastp at Q25 and MiXCR, and retained in-frame beta chains. Rows with a matching CDR3 protein are joined into one entry that keeps the most common DNA and genes. This sample lists roughly 46,000 distinct CDR3 sequences; 12% were detected once. The top ten hold 42% of the sample. The time point label here, explained by the study, means: sample taken at primary tumor resection. For TCR sequencing, whole RNA was extracted from tumor and nontumor lung tissue, or from cryopreserved PBMC samples, and no cell sorting was done. This specimen was PBMCs, taken at surgery. The receptors shown here come from a female donor with early-stage non-small cell lung cancer.

This clonotype came up many times. The V and J genes are TRBV14 and TRBJ1-3; no firm D call. CDR1 is SGHDN and CDR2 is FVKESK in the germline V gene. Trimming shortened V by 2 bases and J by 5 bases, and 7 bases separated the two germline ends. The CDR3 is 13 amino acids. CDR3: CASSQQRRNTIYF. The CDR3 region has the DNA TGTGCCAGCAGCCAACAACGGCGAAACACCATATATTTT.

This clonotype was counted a few times. V usage is TRBV5-1 and J usage is TRBJ2-1; 8 bases fit TRBD1. Losses at the gene ends were 1 base for V and 10 bases for J; bases not matched to a gene: 10. This CDR3 spans 15 amino acids. The germline gives CDR1 SGHRS, CDR2 YFSETQ. The CDR3 sequence is CASSLSRQGRDEQFF. CDR3 in DNA: TGCGCCAGCAGCTTGTCCCGACAGGGGCGAGACGAGCAGTTCTTC.

The J gene is TRBJ2-5, the V gene TRBV3-1; TRBD2 matches at 11 bases. V lost 4 bases, J lost 4 bases, and 2 bases stayed unmatched. The CDR3 extends over 14 amino acids. CDR1 is LGHDT and CDR2 is YNNKEL in the germline V gene (reference sequence). This CDR3 is CASSRTSGGETQYF. The DNA for the CDR3 is TGTGCCAGCAGCCGAACTAGCGGGGGAGAGACCCAGTACTTC.

V usage is TRBV29-1 and J usage is TRBJ1-1; possible D gene TRBD1, 5 bases. Per the germline V gene, CDR1 is SQVTM and CDR2 is ANQGSEA. The CDR3 sequence is 16 residues long. V was clipped by 3 bases and J by 3 bases, with 20 bases between them. The CDR3 loop reads CSVDPQAGGLDTEAFF. As DNA, the CDR3 is TGCAGCGTTGACCCCCAGGCTGGGGGTTTGGACACTGAAGCTTTCTTT. The full variable domain, with the rest looked up from reference TRBV29-1 and TRBJ1-1, is SAVISQKPSRDICQRGTSLTIQCQVDSQVTMMFWYRQQPGQSLTLIATANQGSEATYESGFVIDKFPISRPNLTFSTLTVSNMSPEDSSIYLCSVDPQAGGLDTEAFFGQGTRLTVV.

The rearrangement uses TRBV14 and TRBJ2-5; TRBD2 aligns across 8 bases. In germline, CDR1 is SGHDN, CDR2 FVKESK. CDR3 length: 16 residues. Trimming at V came to 1 base and at J to 1 base, leaving 5 bases not matched to a gene. The CDR3 DNA is TGTGCCAGCAGCCAAGGGGGTAGCGGGGCCCAAGAGACCCAGTACTTC. Its translation is CASSQGGSGAQETQYF. Filled out from reference TRBV14 and TRBJ2-5, the complete variable domain reads EAGVTQFPSHSVIEKGQTVTLRCDPISGHDNLYWYRRVMGKEIKFLLHFVKESKQDESGMPNNRFLAERTGGTYSTLKVQPAELEDSGVYFCASSQGGSGAQETQYFGPGTRLLVL.

This clonotype was recorded a few times. This chain links TRBV7-9 with TRBJ2-1; D gene ambiguous. The CDR3 has 12 residues. Trimming pared 5 bases from V and 8 bases from J, leaving 10 bases between. The germline V gene encodes CDR1 SEHNR and CDR2 FQNEAQ (reference sequence). The CDR3 nucleotides are TGTGCCAGCAGCCCTGGCCGGGATGAGCAGTTCTTC. It specifies CASSPGRDEQFF. The variable domain in full, completed from reference TRBV7-9 and TRBJ2-1, reads DTGVSQNPRHKITKRGQNVTFRCDPISEHNRLYWYRQTLGQGPEFLTYFQNEAQLEKSRLLSDRFSAERPKGSFSTLEIQRTEQGDSAMYLCASSPGRDEQFFGPGTRLTVL.

This chain joins TRBV5-1 and TRBJ2-7; the D is unclear. Germline V gene lookup returns CDR1 SGHRS and CDR2 YFSETQ. The germline V and J ends were trimmed by 0 bases and 3 bases, with 10 bases remaining between them. CDR3 size: 14 residues. The CDR3 reads CASSLGLTDYEQYF. Written as DNA, the CDR3 is TGCGCCAGCAGCTTGGGACTGACGGACTACGAGCAGTACTTC.

CDR3 in DNA: TGCGCCAGCAGCTTGGGCAGGCAAAGCACAGATACGCAGTATTTT. Translation gives CASSLGRQSTDTQYF. The genes are TRBV5-1 and TRBJ2-3; D ambiguous. This CDR3 is 15 amino acids long. The V gene's germline CDR1 is SGHRS and CDR2 YFSETQ. The germline V and J ends were trimmed by 0 bases and 0 bases, with 8 bases remaining between them.

This clonotype has ten or more counts. This chain connects TRBV10-3 to TRBJ1-3; D is unresolved. The V gene's germline CDR1 is ENHRY and CDR2 SYGVKD. Trimming cost V 3 bases and J 2 bases, with 8 bases left between them. The CDR3 is 14 residues long. The DNA of the CDR3 is TGTGCCATCAGTGAACCGACTACTGGAAACACCATATATTTT. This translates into CAISEPTTGNTIYF.

This clonotype showed up just a few times. V and J are TRBV20-1 and TRBJ2-7, with D perhaps given as TRBD1 or TRBD2 (6 bases each). The V end was cut by 3 bases, the J end by 3 bases, with 30 bases between. This CDR3 contains 19 residues. Germline-derived CDR1 and CDR2 are DFQATT and SNEGSKA (reference sequence). In DNA form, the CDR3 reads TGCAGTGCTAGGGAGGGTCTTGGTGGGGGCAAAAGATTAGTCTACGAGCAGTACTTC. Its protein is CSAREGLGGGKRLVYEQYF.

V and J are TRBV4-1 and TRBJ2-1; TRBD1 or TRBD2 may be the D gene (5 bases each). V shed 2 bases and J shed 6 bases, with 20 bases lying between them. The CDR3 length is 17 residues. From germline, CDR1 is MGHRA and CDR2 YSYEKL. The CDR3 nucleotides are TGCGCCAGCAGCCAAACAGTTAGTAGGTTTGGGGGCAATGAGCAGTTCTTC. Encoded protein: CASSQTVSRFGGNEQFF.

The chain is built from TRBV25-1 and TRBJ2-7; 7 bases are shared with TRBD1. The CDR3 has 12 residues. The V and J ends lost 9 bases and 2 bases, in that order; junction bases with no gene match: 4. Germline V CDR1 and CDR2: MGHDK, SYGVNS. CDR3: CASQGGPYEQYF. In DNA, the CDR3 is TGTGCCAGTCAAGGGGGCCCCTACGAGCAGTACTTC.

The genes are TRBV20-1 and TRBJ2-4; a weak D match, TRBD1 (5 bases). Germline lookup yields CDR1 DFQATT and CDR2 SNEGSKA (reference sequence). V shed 3 bases and J shed 3 bases, with 12 bases lying between them. This CDR3 spans 14 amino acids. CDR3 residues: CSASTRQGKNIQYF. The CDR3 nucleotides are TGCAGTGCTAGTACCCGGCAGGGCAAAAACATTCAGTACTTC.

This clonotype was picked up a small number of times. The J gene is TRBJ2-3, the V gene TRBV3-1; unclear D gene. This CDR3 is 15 amino acids long. V shed 1 base and J shed 4 bases, with 12 bases lying between them. Germline CDR1 reads LGHDT; CDR2 reads YNNKEL (reference sequence). CDR3 DNA: TGTGCCAGCAGCCAAGGGCGGAACCCTTCAGATACGCAGTATTTT. Protein sequence: CASSQGRNPSDTQYF.